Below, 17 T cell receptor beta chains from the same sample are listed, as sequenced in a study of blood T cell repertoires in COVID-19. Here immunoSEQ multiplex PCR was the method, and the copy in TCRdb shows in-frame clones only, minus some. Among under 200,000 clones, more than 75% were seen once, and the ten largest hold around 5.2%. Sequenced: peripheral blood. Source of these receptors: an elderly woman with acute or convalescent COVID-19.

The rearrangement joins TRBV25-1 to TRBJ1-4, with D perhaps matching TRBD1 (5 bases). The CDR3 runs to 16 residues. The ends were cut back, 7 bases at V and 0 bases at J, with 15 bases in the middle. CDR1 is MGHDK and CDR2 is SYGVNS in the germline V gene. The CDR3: CASTSIWGATNEKLFF. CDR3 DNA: TGTGCCAGCACCTCAATATGGGGGGCAACTAATGAAAAACTGTTTTTT.

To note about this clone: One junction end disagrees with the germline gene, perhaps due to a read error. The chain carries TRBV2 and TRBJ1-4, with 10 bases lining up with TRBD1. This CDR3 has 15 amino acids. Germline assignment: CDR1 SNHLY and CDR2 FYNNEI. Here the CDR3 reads CASRDRGLTNEKLFF. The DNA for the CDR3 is TGTGCCAGCCGTGACAGGGGGCTAACTAATGAAAAACTGTTTTTT.

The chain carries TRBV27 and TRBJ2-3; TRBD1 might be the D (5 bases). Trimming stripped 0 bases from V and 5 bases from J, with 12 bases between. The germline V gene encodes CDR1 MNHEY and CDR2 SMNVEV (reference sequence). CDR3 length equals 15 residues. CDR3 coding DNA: TGTGCCAGCAGTTTATCGATCCAGGGCGTAGATACGCAGTATTTT. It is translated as CASSLSIQGVDTQYF.

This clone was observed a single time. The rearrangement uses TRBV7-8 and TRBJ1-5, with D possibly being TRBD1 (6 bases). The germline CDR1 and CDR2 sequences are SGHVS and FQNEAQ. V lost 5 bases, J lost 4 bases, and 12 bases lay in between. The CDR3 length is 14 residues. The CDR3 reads CASSHGQFNQPQHF. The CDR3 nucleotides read TGTGCCAGCAGCCACGGACAGTTTAATCAGCCCCAGCATTTT. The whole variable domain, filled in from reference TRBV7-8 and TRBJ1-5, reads GAGVSQSPRYKVAKRGQDVALRCDPISGHVSLFWYQQALGQGPEFLTYFQNEAQLDKSGLPSDRFFAERPEGSVSTLKIQRTQQEDSAVYLCASSHGQFNQPQHFGDGTRLSIL.

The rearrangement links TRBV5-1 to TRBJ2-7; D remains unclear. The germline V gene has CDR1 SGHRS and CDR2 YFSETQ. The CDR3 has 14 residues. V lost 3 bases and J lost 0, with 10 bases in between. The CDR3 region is CASSSGWSSYEQYF. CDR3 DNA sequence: TGCGCCAGCAGCTCCGGGTGGAGCTCCTACGAGCAGTACTTC.

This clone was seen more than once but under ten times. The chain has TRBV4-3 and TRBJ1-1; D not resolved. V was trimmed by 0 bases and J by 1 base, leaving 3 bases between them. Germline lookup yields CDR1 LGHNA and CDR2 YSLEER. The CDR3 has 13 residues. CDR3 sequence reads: CASSQDRNTEAFF. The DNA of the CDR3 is TGCGCCAGCAGCCAAGACAGGAACACTGAAGCTTTCTTT.

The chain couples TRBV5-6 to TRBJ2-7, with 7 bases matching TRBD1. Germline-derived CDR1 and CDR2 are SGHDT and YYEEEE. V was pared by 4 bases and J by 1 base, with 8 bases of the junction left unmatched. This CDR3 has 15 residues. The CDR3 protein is CASSITTGKSYEQYF. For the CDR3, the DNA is TGTGCCAGCAGCATTACGACAGGGAAATCCTACGAGCAGTACTTC.

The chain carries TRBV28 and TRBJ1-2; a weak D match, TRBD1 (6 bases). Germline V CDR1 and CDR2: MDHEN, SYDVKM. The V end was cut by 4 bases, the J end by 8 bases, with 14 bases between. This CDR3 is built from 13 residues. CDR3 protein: CASSSAGTIGYTF. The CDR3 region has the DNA TGTGCCAGCAGTTCCGCCGGGACAATAGGCTACACCTTC.

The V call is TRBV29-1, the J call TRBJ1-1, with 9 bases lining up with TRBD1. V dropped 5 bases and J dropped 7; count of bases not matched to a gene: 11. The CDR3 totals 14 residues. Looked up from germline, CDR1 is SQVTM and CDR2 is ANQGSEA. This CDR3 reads CSVSGTGNQIEAFF. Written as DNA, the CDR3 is TGCAGCGTTAGCGGGACAGGGAACCAAATTGAAGCTTTCTTT. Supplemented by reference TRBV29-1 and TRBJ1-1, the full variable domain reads SAVISQKPSRDICQRGTSLTIQCQVDSQVTMMFWYRQQPGQSLTLIATANQGSEATYESGFVIDKFPISRPNLTFSTLTVSNMSPEDSSIYLCSVSGTGNQIEAFFGQGTRLTVV.

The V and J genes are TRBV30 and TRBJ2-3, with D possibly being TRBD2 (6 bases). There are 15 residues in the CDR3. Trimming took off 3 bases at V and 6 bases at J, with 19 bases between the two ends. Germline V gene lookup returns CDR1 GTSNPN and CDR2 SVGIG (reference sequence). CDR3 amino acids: CAWSTGRPPTDTQYF. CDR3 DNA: TGTGCCTGGAGCACGGGGAGGCCCCCGACGGATACGCAGTATTTT.

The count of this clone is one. The CDR3 is CASSVLWEGSGADTQYF. The CDR3 nucleotides are TGTGCCAGCAGCGTACTCTGGGAGGGCTCGGGAGCAGATACGCAGTATTTT. The chain combines TRBV9 with TRBJ2-3, with TRBD2 matching over 7 bases. The trim removed 1 base at V and 4 bases at J, leaving 12 bases unmatched. This CDR3 region has 17 residues. Germline V lookup: CDR1 SGDLS, CDR2 YYNGEE.

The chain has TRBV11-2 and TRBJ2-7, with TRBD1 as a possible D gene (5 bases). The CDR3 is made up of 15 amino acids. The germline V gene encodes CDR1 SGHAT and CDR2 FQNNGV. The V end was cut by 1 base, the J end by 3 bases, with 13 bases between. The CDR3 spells CASSLAGRGNYEQYF. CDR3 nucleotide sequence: TGTGCCAGCAGCTTAGCGGGTAGGGGAAACTACGAGCAGTACTTC.

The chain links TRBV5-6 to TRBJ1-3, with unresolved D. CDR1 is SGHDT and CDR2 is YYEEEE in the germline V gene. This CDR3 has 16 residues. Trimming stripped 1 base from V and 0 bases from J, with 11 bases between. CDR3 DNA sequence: TGTGCCAGCAGCTTGATCAGGCTGAGCTCTGGAAACACCATATATTTT. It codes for CASSLIRLSSGNTIYF.

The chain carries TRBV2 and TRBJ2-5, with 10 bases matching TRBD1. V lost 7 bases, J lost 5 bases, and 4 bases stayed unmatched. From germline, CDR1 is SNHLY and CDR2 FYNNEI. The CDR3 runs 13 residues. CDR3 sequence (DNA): TGTGCCAGCACCTCGGACAGGGGGGAGACCCAGTACTTC. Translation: CASTSDRGETQYF.

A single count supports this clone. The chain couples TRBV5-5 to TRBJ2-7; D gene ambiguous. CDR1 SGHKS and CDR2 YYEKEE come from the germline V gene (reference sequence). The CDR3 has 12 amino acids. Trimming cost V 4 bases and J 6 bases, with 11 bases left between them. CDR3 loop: CASSITIGEQYF. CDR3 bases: TGTGCCAGCAGCATAACAATTGGCGAGCAGTACTTC. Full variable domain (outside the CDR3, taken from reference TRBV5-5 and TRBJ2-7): DAGVTQSPTHLIKTRGQQVTLRCSPISGHKSVSWYQQVLGQGPQFIFQYYEKEERGRGNFPDRFSARQFPNYSSELNVNALLLGDSALYLCASSITIGEQYFGPGTRLTVT.

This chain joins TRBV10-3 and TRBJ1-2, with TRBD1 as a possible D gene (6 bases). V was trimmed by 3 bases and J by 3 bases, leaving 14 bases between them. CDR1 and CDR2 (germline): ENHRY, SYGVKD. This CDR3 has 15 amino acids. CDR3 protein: CAISDRQASDYGYTF. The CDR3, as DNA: TGTGCCATCAGTGATAGACAGGCATCCGACTATGGCTACACCTTC.

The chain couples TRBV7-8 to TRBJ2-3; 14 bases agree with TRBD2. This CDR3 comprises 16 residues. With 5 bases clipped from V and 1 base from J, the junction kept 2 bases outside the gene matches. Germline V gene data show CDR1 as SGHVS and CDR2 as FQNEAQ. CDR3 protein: CASSPGLAGGTDTQYF. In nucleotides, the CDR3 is TGTGCCAGCAGCCCGGGACTAGCGGGAGGCACAGATACGCAGTATTTT.